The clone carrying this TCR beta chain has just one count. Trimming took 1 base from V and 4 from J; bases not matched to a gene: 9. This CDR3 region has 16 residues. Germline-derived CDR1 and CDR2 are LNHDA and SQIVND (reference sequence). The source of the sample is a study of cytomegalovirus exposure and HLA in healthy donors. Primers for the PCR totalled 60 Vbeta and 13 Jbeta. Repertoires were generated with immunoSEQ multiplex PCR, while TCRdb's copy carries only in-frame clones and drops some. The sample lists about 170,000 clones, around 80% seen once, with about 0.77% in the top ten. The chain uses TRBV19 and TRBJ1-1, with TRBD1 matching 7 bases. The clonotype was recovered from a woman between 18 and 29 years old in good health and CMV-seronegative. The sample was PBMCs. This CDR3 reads CASSIVGGQVPTEAFF. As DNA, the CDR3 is TGTGCCAGTAGTATAGTAGGTGGACAGGTTCCCACTGAAGCTTTCTTT.